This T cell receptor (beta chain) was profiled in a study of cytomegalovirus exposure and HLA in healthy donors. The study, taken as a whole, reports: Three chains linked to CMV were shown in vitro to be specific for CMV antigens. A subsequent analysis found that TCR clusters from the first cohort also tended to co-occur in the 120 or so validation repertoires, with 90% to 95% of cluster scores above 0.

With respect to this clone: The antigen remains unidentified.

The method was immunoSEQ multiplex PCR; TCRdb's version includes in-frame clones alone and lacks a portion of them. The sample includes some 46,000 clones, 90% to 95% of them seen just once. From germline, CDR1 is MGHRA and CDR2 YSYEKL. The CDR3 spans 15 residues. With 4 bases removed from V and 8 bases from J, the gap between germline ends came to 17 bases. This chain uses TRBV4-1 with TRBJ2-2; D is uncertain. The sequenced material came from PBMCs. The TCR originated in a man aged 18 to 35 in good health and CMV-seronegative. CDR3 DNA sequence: TGCGCCAGCAGCCCCCCTGTCCCAGTCCCTGGGGAGCTGTTTTTT. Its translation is CASSPPVPVPGELFF.